This T cell receptor (beta chain) appears in the sequencing data of a study of spatial heterogeneity in lung cancer. This CDR3 is built from 14 residues. Deletions cut 0 bases from V and 7 bases from J, with 12 bases between. Germline CDR1 is SGHRS and CDR2 is YFSETQ. The time point was: sample taken at primary tumor resection. Whole RNA was taken from tumor, nontumor lung or frozen PBMC; it was then sequenced unsorted. MiXCR was run by TCRdb on the 5' RACE reads, yielding one entry per CDR3 protein. The sample has around 11,000 distinct CDR3 sequences, around 3.9% seen once. Ten or more counts support this clonotype. This beta chain slipped into a library made for alpha chains as a stray read, so its size is not meaningful.

This TCR came from a male donor with early-stage non-small cell lung cancer. The starting material was normal lung tissue next to the tumor, obtained at surgery. This rearrangement joins TRBV5-1 to TRBJ2-3; D not certain. CDR3 loop: CASSLEPPFNTQYF. DNA of the CDR3: TGCGCCAGCAGCTTGGAGCCTCCCTTTAATACGCAGTATTTT.